This is a list of T cell receptor beta chains from one sample in a study of CD8+ T cells in alopecia areata. Method: immunoSEQ multiplex PCR; TCRdb's copy keeps in-frame clones and lacks some. The profile shows some 190,000 clones, approximately 49% of them singletons. Sequencing used CD8+ T cells sorted from blood, obtained around week 53, from a patient treated with tofacitinib. Receptor source: a human donor with alopecia areata. Both conserved end residues are part of each CDR3. A D gene is named only where the DNA matches it firmly. Size tells how often a clone was seen (once, few, many) or the class of an expanded clone, and some rows leave it out.

D	length	V	J	size	DNA	CDR3
TRBD2	16	TRBV27	TRBJ2-2	-	TGTGCCAGCAGTTTATTGGCAGGGAGGGTGGCCGGGGAGCTGTTTTTT	CASSLLAGRVAGELFF
-	12	TRBV27	TRBJ2-2	-	TGTGCCAGCAGTTTATTTGGCGGGGAGCTGTTTTTT	CASSLFGGELFF
-	14	TRBV7-3	TRBJ2-3	-	TGTGCCAGCAGCTTACGATCCAACACAGATACGCAGTATTTT	CASSLRSNTDTQYF
-	12	TRBV2	TRBJ1-1	few	TGTGCCAGCGACCCAGGGCACACTGAAGCTTTCTTT	CASDPGHTEAFF
TRBD2	16	TRBV10-3	TRBJ2-5	-	TGTGCCATCAGTGAGTTTGGGACTAGCGGCCAAGAGACCCAGTACTTC	CAISEFGTSGQETQYF
TRBD1	13	TRBV6-6	TRBJ1-1	-	TGTGCCAGCAGTTCGACAGGGAGCACTGAAGCTTTCTTT	CASSSTGSTEAFF
-	15	TRBV4-2	TRBJ2-7	few	TGTGCCAGCAGCCAAGCCCCGGACCCCTCCTACGAGCAGTACTTC	CASSQAPDPSYEQYF
-	12	TRBV30	TRBJ2-3	-	TGTGCCTGGGAGGATACTGGGGATACGCAGTATTTT	CAWEDTGDTQYF
-	12	TRBV18	TRBJ2-5	-	TGTGCCAGCTCACCCCCGGGAGAGACCCAGTACTTC	CASSPPGETQYF
-	13	TRBV7-3	TRBJ2-7	few	TGTGCCAGCAGCTTAGAGCCTACCTACGAGCAGTACTTC	CASSLEPTYEQYF
-	14	TRBV25-1	TRBJ2-7	-	TGTGCCAGCAGTGAAGGGTACCGCTCCTACGAGCAGTACTTC	CASSEGYRSYEQYF